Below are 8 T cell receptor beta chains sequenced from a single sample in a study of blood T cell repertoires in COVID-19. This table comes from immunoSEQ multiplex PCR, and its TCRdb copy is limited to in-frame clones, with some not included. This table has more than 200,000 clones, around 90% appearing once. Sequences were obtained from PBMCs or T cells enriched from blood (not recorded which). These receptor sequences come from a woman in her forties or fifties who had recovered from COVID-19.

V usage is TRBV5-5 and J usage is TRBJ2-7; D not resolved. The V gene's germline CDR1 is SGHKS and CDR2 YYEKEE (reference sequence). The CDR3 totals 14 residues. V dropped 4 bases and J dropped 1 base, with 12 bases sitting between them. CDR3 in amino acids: CASSQFLGSYEQYF. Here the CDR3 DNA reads TGTGCCAGCAGCCAATTCCTCGGGTCCTACGAGCAGTACTTC.

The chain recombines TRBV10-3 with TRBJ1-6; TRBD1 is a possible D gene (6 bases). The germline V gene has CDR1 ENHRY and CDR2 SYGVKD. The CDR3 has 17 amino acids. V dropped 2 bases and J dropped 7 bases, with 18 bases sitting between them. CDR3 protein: CAISEALLGQNNSPLHF. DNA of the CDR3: TGTGCCATCAGTGAGGCCCTCCTCGGACAGAACAATTCACCCCTCCACTTT.

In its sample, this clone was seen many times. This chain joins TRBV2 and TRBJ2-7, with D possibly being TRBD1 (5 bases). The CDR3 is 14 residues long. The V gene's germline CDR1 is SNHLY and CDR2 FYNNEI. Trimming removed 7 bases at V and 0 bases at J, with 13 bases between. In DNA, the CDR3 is TGTGCCAGCATTCAGGACACCAACTCCTACGAGCAGTACTTC. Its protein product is CASIQDTNSYEQYF. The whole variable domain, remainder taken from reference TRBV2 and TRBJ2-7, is EPEVTQTPSHQVTQMGQEVILRCVPISNHLYFYWYRQILGQKVEFLVSFYNNEISEKSEIFDDQFSVERPDGSNFTLKIRSTKLEDSAMYFCASIQDTNSYEQYFGPGTRLTVT.

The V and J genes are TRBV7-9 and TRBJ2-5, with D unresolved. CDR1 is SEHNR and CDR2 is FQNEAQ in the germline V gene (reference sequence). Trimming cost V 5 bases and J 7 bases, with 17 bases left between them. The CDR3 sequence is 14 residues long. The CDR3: CASSPISLEWTQYF. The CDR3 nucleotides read TGTGCCAGCAGCCCCATCTCATTGGAGTGGACCCAGTACTTC.

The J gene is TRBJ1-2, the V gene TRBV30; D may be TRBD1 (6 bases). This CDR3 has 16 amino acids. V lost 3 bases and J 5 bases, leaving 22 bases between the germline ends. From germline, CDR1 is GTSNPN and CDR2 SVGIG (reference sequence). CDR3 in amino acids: CAWSYRGADFGYGYTF. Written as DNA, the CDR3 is TGTGCCTGGAGCTACCGGGGGGCGGATTTTGGTTATGGCTACACCTTC. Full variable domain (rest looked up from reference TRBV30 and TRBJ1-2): SQTIHQWPATLVQPVGSPLSLECTVEGTSNPNLYWYRQAAGRGLQLLFYSVGIGQISSEVPQNLSASRPQDRQFILSSKKLLLSDSGFYLCAWSYRGADFGYGYTFGSGTRLTVV.

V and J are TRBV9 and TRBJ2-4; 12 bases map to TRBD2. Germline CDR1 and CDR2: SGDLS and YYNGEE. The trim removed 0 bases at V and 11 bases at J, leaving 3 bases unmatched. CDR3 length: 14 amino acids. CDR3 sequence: CASSVGLAGEVQYF. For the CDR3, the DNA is TGTGCCAGCAGCGTAGGACTAGCGGGAGAGGTTCAGTACTTC.

The CDR3 sequence: CASSLILGAAGELFF. As DNA, the CDR3 is TGCGCCAGCAGCTTGATTCTAGGAGCCGCCGGGGAGCTGTTTTTT. J is TRBJ2-2 and V is TRBV5-1; D is uncertain. With 1 base removed from V and 6 bases from J, the gap between germline ends came to 13 bases. Germline V lookup: CDR1 SGHRS, CDR2 YFSETQ. The CDR3 extends over 15 amino acids.

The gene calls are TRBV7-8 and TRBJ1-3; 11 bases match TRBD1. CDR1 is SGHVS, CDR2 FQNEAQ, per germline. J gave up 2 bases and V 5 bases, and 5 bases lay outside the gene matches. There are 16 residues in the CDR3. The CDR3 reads CASSAPGQGAGNTIYF. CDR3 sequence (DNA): TGTGCCAGCAGCGCCCCGGGACAGGGGGCTGGAAACACCATATATTTT.